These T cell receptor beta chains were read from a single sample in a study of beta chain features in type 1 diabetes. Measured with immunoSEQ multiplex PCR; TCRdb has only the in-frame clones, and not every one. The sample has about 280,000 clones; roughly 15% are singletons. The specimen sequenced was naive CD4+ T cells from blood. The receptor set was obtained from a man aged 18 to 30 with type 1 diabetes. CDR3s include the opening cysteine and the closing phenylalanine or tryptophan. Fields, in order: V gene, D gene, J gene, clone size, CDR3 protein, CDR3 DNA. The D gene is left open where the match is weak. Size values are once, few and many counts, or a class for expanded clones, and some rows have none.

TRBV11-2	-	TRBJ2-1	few	CASSLAGEQFF	TGTGCCAGCAGCTTAGCGGGAGAGCAGTTCTTC
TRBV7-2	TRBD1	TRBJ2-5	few	CASSVAGTAQETQYF	TGTGCCAGCAGCGTAGCCGGGACAGCCCAAGAGACCCAGTACTTC
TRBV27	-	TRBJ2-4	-	CGETVFLENIQYF	TGTGGCGAGACAGTTTTCCTTGAAAACATTCAGTACTTC
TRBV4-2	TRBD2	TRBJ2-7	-	CASSQEASSSGSGEQYF	TGTGCCAGCAGCCAAGAAGCCTCGTCTAGCGGGAGCGGCGAGCAGTACTTC
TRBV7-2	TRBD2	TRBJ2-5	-	CASSFGGREETQYF	TGTGCCAGCAGCTTTGGCGGGAGGGAAGAGACCCAGTACTTC
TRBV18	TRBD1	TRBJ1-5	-	CASSPGQVDQPQHF	TGTGCCAGCTCACCTGGACAGGTGGATCAGCCCCAGCATTTT
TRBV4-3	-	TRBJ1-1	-	CASSHRGSASPRFF	TGCGCCAGCAGCCACAGAGGGTCGGCCAGTCCTCGATTCTTT
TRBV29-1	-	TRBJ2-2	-	CSAGGTGELFF	TGCAGCGCTGGGGGGACCGGGGAGCTGTTTTTT
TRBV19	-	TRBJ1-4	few	CASSIDEKLFF	TGTGCCAGTAGTATCGATGAAAAACTGTTTTTT
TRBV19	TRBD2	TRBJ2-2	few	CASSMTSGSLTGELFF	TGTGCCAGTAGTATGACTAGCGGGAGCTTAACCGGGGAGCTGTTTTTT
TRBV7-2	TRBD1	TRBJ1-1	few	CASSVIWDRGGTEAFF	TGTGCCAGCAGCGTAATCTGGGACAGAGGAGGGACTGAAGCTTTCTTT
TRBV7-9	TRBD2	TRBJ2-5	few	CASSRRGTRDGETQYF	TGTGCCAGCAGCCGACGTGGGACTAGGGATGGGGAGACCCAGTACTTC
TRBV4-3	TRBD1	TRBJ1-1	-	CASSQVFAQGITEAFF	TGCGCCAGCAGCCAAGTCTTCGCACAGGGGATCACTGAAGCTTTCTTT
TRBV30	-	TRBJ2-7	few	CAWSESARYEQYF	TGTGCCTGGAGTGAATCGGCCAGGTACGAGCAGTACTTC
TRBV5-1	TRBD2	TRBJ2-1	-	CASSLIAGARNEQFF	TGCGCCAGCAGCTTGATAGCGGGAGCTCGAAATGAGCAGTTCTTC
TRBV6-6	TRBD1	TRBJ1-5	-	CASSRGQGGYQPQHF	TGTGCCAGCAGTCGAGGACAGGGGGGCTATCAGCCCCAGCATTTT
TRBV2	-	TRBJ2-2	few	CASLRQPNTGELFF	TGTGCCAGCCTGAGACAGCCCAACACCGGGGAGCTGTTTTTT
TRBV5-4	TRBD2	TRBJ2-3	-	CASSLASGSTDTQYF	TGTGCCAGCAGCTTGGCTAGCGGGAGCACAGATACGCAGTATTTT
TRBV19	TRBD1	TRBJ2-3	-	CASSPGQVGTDTQYF	TGTGCCAGTAGTCCGGGACAGGTGGGCACAGATACGCAGTATTTT
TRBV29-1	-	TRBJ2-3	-	CSVGGTVGSQYF	TGCAGCGTTGGCGGGACAGTGGGATCGCAGTATTTT
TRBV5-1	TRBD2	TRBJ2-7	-	CASRREGLEQYF	TGCGCCTCTCGGCGGGAGGGCTTAGAGCAGTACTTC
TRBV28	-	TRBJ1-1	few	CASSLEGRGAFF	TGTGCCAGCAGTTTAGAAGGCCGCGGAGCTTTCTTT
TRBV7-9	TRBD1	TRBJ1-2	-	CASSASGTGSYYGYTF	TGTGCCAGCAGCGCATCCGGGACAGGGAGTTACTATGGCTACACCTTC
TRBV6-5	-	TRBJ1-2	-	CAAIDRTNYGYTF	TGTGCCGCTATCGACAGGACTAACTATGGCTACACCTTC
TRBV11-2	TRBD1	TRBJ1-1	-	CASSPRTGGMNTEAFF	TGTGCCAGCAGCCCCCGGACAGGGGGCATGAACACTGAAGCTTTCTTT
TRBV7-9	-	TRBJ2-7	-	CASRVDTYEQYF	TGTGCCAGCAGGGTGGACACCTACGAGCAGTACTTC
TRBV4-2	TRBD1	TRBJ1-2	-	CASSQTDRDHYGYTF	TGTGCCAGCAGCCAAACTGACAGGGACCACTATGGCTACACCTTC